The TCR beta chain described here comes from a study of cytomegalovirus exposure and HLA in healthy donors. Healthy bone marrow donors made up the cohort. Comment on this clone: Its cognate antigen is unknown.

PCR employed 60 Vbeta and 13 Jbeta primers. Profiling relied on immunoSEQ multiplex PCR, and the TCRdb table lists in-frame clones only, not all of them. The sample lists about 200,000 clones; roughly four fifths were seen once. There are 17 residues in the CDR3. From germline, CDR1 is SGHNT and CDR2 YYREEE (reference sequence). V was clipped by 4 bases and J by 1 base, with 20 bases between them. Study-level findings and limits: The study designated roughly 160 TCR beta chains cytomegalovirus-associated.

The clonotype originates from a man aged 25 to 40 in good health and CMV-seronegative. Specimen: PBMCs. The chain carries TRBV5-4 and TRBJ2-5, with D maybe TRBD2 (6 bases). The CDR3, as DNA: TGTGCCAGCAGCCCTTCGGGGGTAGCGGTTAGCCAAGAGACCCAGTACTTC. It specifies CASSPSGVAVSQETQYF.